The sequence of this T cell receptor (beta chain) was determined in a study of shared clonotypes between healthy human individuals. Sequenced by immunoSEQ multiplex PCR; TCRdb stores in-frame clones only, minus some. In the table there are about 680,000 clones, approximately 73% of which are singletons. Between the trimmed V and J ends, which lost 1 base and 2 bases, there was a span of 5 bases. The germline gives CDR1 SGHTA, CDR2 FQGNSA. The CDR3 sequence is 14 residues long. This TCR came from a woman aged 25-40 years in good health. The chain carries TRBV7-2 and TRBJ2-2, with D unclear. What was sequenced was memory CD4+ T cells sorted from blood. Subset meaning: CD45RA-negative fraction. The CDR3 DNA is TGTGCCAGCAGCTTAGTCTCTAACACCGGGGAGCTGTTTTTT. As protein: CASSLVSNTGELFF.